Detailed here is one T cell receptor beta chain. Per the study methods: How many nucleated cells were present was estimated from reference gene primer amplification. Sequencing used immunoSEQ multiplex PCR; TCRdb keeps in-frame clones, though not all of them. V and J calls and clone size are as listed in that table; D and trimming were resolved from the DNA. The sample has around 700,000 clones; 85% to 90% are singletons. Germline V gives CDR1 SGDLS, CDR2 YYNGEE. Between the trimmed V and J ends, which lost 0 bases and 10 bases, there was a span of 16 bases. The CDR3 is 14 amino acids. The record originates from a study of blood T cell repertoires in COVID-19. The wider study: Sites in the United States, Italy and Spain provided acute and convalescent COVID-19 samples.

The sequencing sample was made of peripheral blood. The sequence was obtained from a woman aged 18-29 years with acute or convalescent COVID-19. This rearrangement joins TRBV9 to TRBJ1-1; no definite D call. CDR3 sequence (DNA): TGTGCCAGCAGCGTAGCTCGTGCGGGAAGTGTAGCTTTCTTT. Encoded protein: CASSVARAGSVAFF.